This TCR beta chain was observed in a study of T cell responses to AZD1222 COVID-19 vaccine. Sequencing was performed with immunoSEQ multiplex PCR; in TCRdb, only in-frame clones are kept and a portion is missing. The sample shows 130,000 or so clones, about 86% of them seen only once. Study results and limitations: Nearly half of spike-specific TCRs reportedly target variant regions that are unmutated in the B.1.351 and B.1.1.7 variants.

This CDR3 spans 14 amino acids. V was trimmed by 0 bases and J by 5 bases, leaving 10 bases between them. Germline V lookup: CDR1 MGHRA, CDR2 YSYEKL. In the case of this clone: As yet, its antigen is unknown.

V is TRBV4-1 and J is TRBJ1-2; D is possibly TRBD1 (5 bases). The receptor comes from an adult in good health. The specimen was peripheral blood, collected on day 0 of AZD1222 vaccination. The CDR3 DNA is TGCGCCAGCAGCCAAGATCAGGGCAGGTATGGCTACACCTTC. This gives the protein CASSQDQGRYGYTF.